The 30 T cell receptor beta chains in this list originate from one sample, sequenced in a study of regulatory T cells in long-lasting Graves disease. The time point is: newly diagnosed GD, antithyroid drugs for less than 3 months. PBMCs were the source of the RNA used for TCR sequencing. In building TCR beta libraries, iRepertoire HTBI primers were used together with Arm-PCR of CDR3 regions. TCRdb processed the multiplex PCR reads anew with MiXCR; each CDR3 protein has one entry. The data show some 490,000 distinct CDR3 sequences, 12% seen once. This sample was shared with a second study, whose subject was T cells in Graves' hyperthyroidism and ophthalmopathy.

Here the sequenced sample was peripheral blood mononuclear cells (PBMCs), taken at new diagnosis, from a patient treated with antithyroid drugs. These receptors originate from a woman aged 30 to 39 with Graves disease.

This clonotype was observed at least ten times. This chain uses TRBV7-9 with TRBJ2-7, with TRBD1 matching over 9 bases. Germline V lookup: CDR1 SEHNR, CDR2 FQNEAQ (reference sequence). Trimming cost V 6 bases and J 7 bases; bases outside gene matches: 10. The CDR3 covers 14 residues. Written as DNA, the CDR3 is TGTGCCAGCAGGGCAGGGGACAGGGTAGAGGAGCAGTACTTC. Protein sequence: CASRAGDRVEEQYF.

This clonotype occurred many times. The rearrangement uses TRBV5-1 and TRBJ2-2; possibly TRBD1 or TRBD2 for D (5 bases each). Trimming stripped 1 base from V and 5 bases from J, with 12 bases between. In germline, CDR1 is SGHRS, CDR2 YFSETQ. The CDR3 loop spans 15 amino acids. CDR3 bases: TGCGCCAGCAGCTTGTTCCGGGGACGGACCGGGGAGCTGTTTTTT. This codes for CASSLFRGRTGELFF.

This clonotype was recorded many times. The chain couples TRBV7-3 to TRBJ2-7; 8 bases fit TRBD1. The CDR3 totals 14 residues. The V segment lost 4 bases and the J segment 9 bases; nucleotides outside the gene matches: 11. CDR1 is SGHTA and CDR2 is FQGTGA in the germline V gene. The CDR3 DNA reads TGTGCCAGCAGCTCGATCGGGCAGGGGGCGCGGCAGTACTTC. It encodes CASSSIGQGARQYF.

This clonotype occurred many times. The chain employs TRBV12-3 or TRBV12-4 and TRBJ2-7, with D possibly being TRBD1 (5 bases). This CDR3 has 14 residues. V gave up 0 bases and J gave up 3 bases, with 9 bases separating them. The CDR3 DNA reads TGTGCCAGCAGTTTAGCCGACAGATTCTACGAGCAGTACTTC. As protein: CASSLADRFYEQYF.

This clonotype has at least ten counts. The chain links TRBV12-3 or TRBV12-4 to TRBJ1-1, with D possibly matching TRBD1 (5 bases). Trimming took off 7 bases at V and 0 bases at J, with 12 bases between the two ends. This CDR3 is 14 amino acids long. The CDR3, as DNA: TGTGCCAGCACCCCGGGACGGCTGAACACTGAAGCTTTCTTT. Residues: CASTPGRLNTEAFF.

V is TRBV9 and J is TRBJ2-4, with D possibly being TRBD2 (6 bases). Germline CDR1 is SGDLS and CDR2 is YYNGEE. The CDR3 covers 15 residues. The V end was cut by 2 bases, the J end by 9 bases, with 18 bases between. In nucleotides, the CDR3 is TGTGCCAGCAGCGTGGGGGGAGCAAGCCTGAGCATTCAGTACTTC. It yields the protein CASSVGGASLSIQYF.

Points on this clonotype: It may be a read error: a sequence one base away is much more abundant. The rearrangement uses TRBV7-9 and TRBJ2-7; 9 bases agree with TRBD1. V lost 5 bases, J lost 7 bases, and 9 bases stayed unmatched. Germline lookup yields CDR1 SEHNR and CDR2 FQNEAQ (reference sequence). CDR3 length: 14 amino acids. This chain's CDR3 is CASSRGQGGSEQYF. CDR3 bases: TGTGCCAGCAGCCGGGGACAGGGAGGATCGGAGCAGTACTTC.

The chain uses TRBV28 and TRBJ2-3, with D perhaps TRBD1 (6 bases). V gave up 4 bases and J gave up 10 bases, with 15 bases separating them. This CDR3 region has 13 residues. Germline V lookup: CDR1 MDHEN, CDR2 SYDVKM. The chain's CDR3 is CASSYPPQGAQYF. For the CDR3, the DNA is TGTGCCAGCAGTTACCCCCCACAGGGAGCGCAGTATTTT.

This clonotype has a count of ten or more. V usage is TRBV3-1 and J usage is TRBJ2-1; TRBD2 aligns across 7 bases. This CDR3 has 16 amino acids. CDR1 is LGHDT, CDR2 YNNKEL, per germline (reference sequence). With V trimmed by 0 bases and J by 7 bases, 9 bases remained unmatched. Here the CDR3 reads CASSQDRPGGKNEQFF. The CDR3 bases are TGTGCCAGCAGCCAAGACCGCCCGGGAGGTAAGAATGAGCAGTTCTTC.

Many counts were recorded for this clonotype. The rearrangement uses TRBV6-2 or TRBV6-3 and TRBJ2-1; 15 nucleotides line up with TRBD2. CDR1 is MNHEY and CDR2 is SVGEGT in the germline V gene. The CDR3 loop spans 20 amino acids. With V trimmed by 2 bases and J by 0 bases, 8 bases remained unmatched. CDR3: CASSYRPGLAGGSSYNEQFF. The DNA for the CDR3 is TGTGCCAGCAGTTACCGCCCGGGACTAGCGGGGGGAAGCTCCTACAATGAGCAGTTCTTC.

This clonotype showed up many times. The chain couples TRBV6-2 or TRBV6-3 to TRBJ1-1, with unresolved D. The CDR3 runs to 12 residues. Trimming took off 7 bases at V and 1 base at J, with 7 bases between the two ends. CDR1 is MNHEY and CDR2 is SVGEGT in the germline V gene. The CDR3 bases are TGTGCCAGCACGTACCCGAACACTGAAGCTTTCTTT. Its translation is CASTYPNTEAFF.

There are many counts of this clonotype. The chain carries TRBV6-1 and TRBJ1-2; D unresolved. V lost 3 bases to trimming and J lost 3 bases, with 8 bases between them. This CDR3 is built from 13 residues. Per germline, CDR1 MNHNS and CDR2 SASEGT. CDR3 coding DNA: TGTGCCAGCAGTGACACCGGATACTATGGCTACACCTTC. It yields the protein CASSDTGYYGYTF.

As concerns this clonotype: A clone one base away is much larger, so this may be a read error. This chain links TRBV11-2 with TRBJ2-7; D is tentatively TRBD1 or TRBD2 (5 bases each). Germline values: CDR1 SGHAT, CDR2 FQNNGV. The CDR3 runs to 17 residues. CDR3 in amino acids: CASRHPPGRAVSHEQYF. The CDR3 region has the DNA TGTGCCAGCAGACATCCTCCGGGACGGGCAGTCTCCCACGAGCAGTACTTC.

Many counts were recorded for this clonotype. This chain connects TRBV19 to TRBJ2-1; possible D gene TRBD1, 6 bases. The V and J ends lost 6 bases and 9 bases respectively, with 21 bases between them. CDR1 and CDR2 from the germline V gene are LNHDA and SQIVND (reference sequence). This CDR3 comprises 15 residues. The CDR3 loop is CASRTQTTGSPEQFF. The CDR3 DNA follows: TGTGCCAGTAGGACCCAGACCACAGGGTCCCCTGAGCAGTTCTTC.

This clonotype was picked up a small number of times. The chain recombines TRBV6-1 with TRBJ2-7; maybe TRBD1 (6 bases). Trimming left V 5 bases short and J 1 base short, with 18 bases between. This CDR3 region has 16 residues. Germline CDR1 reads MNHNS; CDR2 reads SASEGT. CDR3 sequence: CASSHIQGYRSYEQYF. For the CDR3, the DNA is TGTGCCAGCAGTCATATACAGGGATACAGGTCCTACGAGCAGTACTTC.

This clonotype was observed many times. The J gene is TRBJ2-5, the V gene TRBV7-9; D call uncertain. V lost 3 bases and J 5 bases, leaving 16 bases between the germline ends. The CDR3 runs 15 residues. CDR1 is SEHNR and CDR2 is FQNEAQ in the germline V gene (reference sequence). This CDR3 is CASSLDLSTRETQYF. CDR3 coding DNA: TGTGCCAGCAGCTTGGATCTATCCACGCGGGAGACCCAGTACTTC.

This clonotype appeared many times. The chain employs TRBV28 and TRBJ2-5, with 7 bases aligning to TRBD1. CDR3 length: 13 residues. Trimming at V came to 6 bases and at J to 5 bases, leaving 6 bases not matched to a gene. The germline CDR1 and CDR2 sequences are MDHEN and SYDVKM. The chain's CDR3 is CASRRQGRETQYF. CDR3 nucleotide sequence: TGTGCCAGCAGACGACAGGGTAGGGAGACCCAGTACTTC.

The table lists this clonotype with many counts. The chain carries TRBV24-1 and TRBJ2-5; D might be TRBD2 (5 bases). The CDR3 sequence is 13 residues long. V was cut by 3 bases and J by 5 bases, with 9 bases left in between. Germline CDR1 reads KGHDR; CDR2 reads SFDVKD. CDR3 in DNA: TGTGCCACCAGTGATGGCGGGTCGGAGACCCAGTACTTC. Residues: CATSDGGSETQYF.

This clonotype was seen repeatedly, ten times or more. The chain employs TRBV12-3 or TRBV12-4 and TRBJ1-5, with D unresolved. Trimming pared 6 bases from V and 2 bases from J, leaving 14 bases between. CDR3 length: 15 residues. CDR3 amino acids: CASSQRARGNQPQHF. CDR3 sequence (DNA): TGTGCCAGCAGCCAGCGAGCTAGGGGCAATCAGCCCCAGCATTTT.

This clonotype was detected ten times or more. The chain recombines TRBV9 with TRBJ2-2, with D tentatively TRBD2 (5 bases). This CDR3 contains 13 residues. Germline assignment: CDR1 SGDLS and CDR2 YYNGEE. Trimming stripped 3 bases from V and 6 bases from J, with 9 bases between. The DNA of the CDR3 is TGTGCCAGCAGCGGCTCCGGGGCCGGGGAGCTGTTTTTT. As protein: CASSGSGAGELFF.

This clonotype showed up many times. The chain links TRBV12-3 or TRBV12-4 to TRBJ2-3, with D hard to call. V was shortened by 5 bases and J by 3 bases, with 6 bases between the two germline ends. The CDR3 length is 12 residues. The CDR3 nucleotides are TGTGCCAGCAGTGCTAGAACAGATACGCAGTATTTT. Encoded protein: CASSARTDTQYF.

The J gene is TRBJ2-1, the V gene TRBV4-2, with 7 bases lining up with TRBD2. This CDR3 region has 16 residues. J gave up 2 bases and V 0 bases, and 4 bases lay outside the gene matches. Per the germline V gene, CDR1 is LGHNA and CDR2 is YNFKEQ. CDR3 region: CASSQDGGEAYNEQFF. CDR3 in DNA: TGTGCCAGCAGCCAAGATGGGGGGGAGGCCTACAATGAGCAGTTCTTC.

This clonotype has just a few counts. Since a much larger clone is just one base distant, this may be a read error. The CDR3 ends on some other residue instead of the conserved phenylalanine or tryptophan, so this is likely a read error. V is TRBV2 and J is TRBJ2-7; D is perhaps TRBD1 or TRBD2 (5 bases each). Germline CDR1 SNHLY, CDR2 FYNNEI. The CDR3 runs to 13 residues. Trimming removed 8 bases from V and 2 bases from J, with 13 bases in between. DNA for the CDR3: TGTGCCAGCGGACACCGGGACGCCTACGAGCAGTACTCC. Translation gives CASGHRDAYEQYS.

The sample holds a few counts of this clonotype. The chain is built from TRBV7-9 and TRBJ2-3; TRBD1 matches 7 bases. This CDR3 comprises 14 residues. V was clipped by 8 bases and J by 5 bases; unmatched bases: 10. The germline CDR1 and CDR2 sequences are SEHNR and FQNEAQ (reference sequence). CDR3 sequence: CASGKTGLRDTQYF. In DNA form, the CDR3 reads TGTGCCAGCGGCAAGACAGGGTTGAGAGATACGCAGTATTTT.

This clonotype was detected ten times or more. The chain links TRBV2 to TRBJ1-5; D remains ambiguous. The germline V gene encodes CDR1 SNHLY and CDR2 FYNNEI. This CDR3 has 15 residues. V lost 6 bases and J lost 0, with 12 bases in between. As DNA, the CDR3 is TGTGCCAGCAGCGTGGGAGTATATAGCAATCAGCCCCAGCATTTT. It is translated as CASSVGVYSNQPQHF.

This clonotype was recorded many times. The chain couples TRBV29-1 to TRBJ1-1; D not certain. V lost 4 bases to trimming and J lost 4 bases, with 19 bases between them. The CDR3 extends over 15 amino acids. From germline, CDR1 is SQVTM and CDR2 ANQGSEA. The CDR3 loop reads CSVAGLGGWGTEAFF. CDR3 bases: TGCAGCGTTGCGGGTTTGGGCGGTTGGGGCACTGAAGCTTTCTTT.

The genes are TRBV12-3 or TRBV12-4 and TRBJ2-5, with TRBD1 matching over 10 bases. V lost 3 bases and J lost 6; bases outside the gene matches: 10. The CDR3 runs to 16 residues. In DNA, the CDR3 is TGTGCCAGCAGTTTGATGACAGGGGGCGCGGGTCAGACCCAGTACTTC. This translates into CASSLMTGGAGQTQYF.

The chain employs TRBV13 and TRBJ2-1; no clear D gene. The CDR3 contains 15 residues. The V gene's germline CDR1 is PRHDT and CDR2 FYEKMQ (reference sequence). The V end was cut by 2 bases, the J end by 4 bases, with 12 bases between. CDR3 region: CASSLRVSVYNEQFF. The CDR3 coding sequence is TGTGCCAGCAGCTTAAGGGTGTCGGTATACAATGAGCAGTTCTTC.

The sample holds many counts of this clonotype. V usage is TRBV5-1 and J usage is TRBJ1-3; D is perhaps TRBD1 (5 bases). This CDR3 comprises 14 residues. Trimming left V 4 bases short and J 0 bases short, with 8 bases between. Germline CDR1 SGHRS, CDR2 YFSETQ. In nucleotides, the CDR3 is TGCGCCAGCAGCGCCGGGGCCTCTGGAAACACCATATATTTT. It translates to CASSAGASGNTIYF.

This clonotype was detected many times. This chain links TRBV20-1 with TRBJ1-5; D may be TRBD1 (6 bases). Germline-derived CDR1 and CDR2 are DFQATT and SNEGSKA (reference sequence). This CDR3 has 13 amino acids. Trimming shortened V by 7 bases and J by 0 bases, and 10 bases separated the two germline ends. CDR3 in amino acids: CSGTENSNQPQHF. The CDR3 nucleotides read TGCAGTGGGACAGAGAATAGCAATCAGCCCCAGCATTTT.